These 13 T cell receptor beta chains were all obtained from the same sample, sequenced in a study of Graves' ophthalmopathy and Graves' hyperthyroidism. From RNA, the CDR3 regions of TCR beta chains were amplified and sequenced. First-round RT-PCR employed HTBI primers, with a second-round multiplex PCR after it. MiXCR, run by TCRdb on the multiplex PCR reads, gives a single entry per CDR3 protein. The table includes 660,000 or so distinct CDR3 sequences, roughly 41% detected once. Material: peripheral blood. The receptors were gathered from an adult man with Graves' ophthalmopathy.

This chain connects TRBV29-1 to TRBJ1-6; 10 bases are a match to TRBD1. V shed 8 bases and J 7 bases; nucleotides not matched to a gene: 8. The CDR3 length is 14 residues. Germline V CDR1 and CDR2: SQVTM, ANQGSEA. The CDR3 nucleotides read TGCAGCATACGGGACAGGGGCGCGAATTCACCCCTCCACTTT. Amino acid sequence: CSIRDRGANSPLHF.

The chain couples TRBV29-1 to TRBJ2-7; D is uncertain. This CDR3 has 13 residues. Germline CDR1 SQVTM, CDR2 ANQGSEA. V gave up 1 base and J gave up 7 bases, with 14 bases separating them. CDR3 nucleotides: TGCAGCGTTGAAGCGGGCAGGTTCTATGAGCAGTACTTC. Translating gives CSVEAGRFYEQYF.

A word on this clonotype: A junction end diverges from the germline sequence, so it may reflect a read error. The chain carries TRBV20-1 and TRBJ2-5; D remains ambiguous. The CDR3 sequence is 12 residues long. Per germline, CDR1 DFQATT and CDR2 SNEGSKA (reference sequence). CDR3 sequence: CSASADQGTQYF. The CDR3 nucleotides read TGCAGTGCTAGTGCTGACCAAGGGACCCAGTACTTC.

CDR3 protein: CSVEGLGQGSYEQYF. The DNA of the CDR3 is TGCAGCGTTGAAGGGTTGGGACAGGGGTCCTACGAGCAGTACTTC. The rearrangement links TRBV29-1 to TRBJ2-7, with TRBD1 matching 10 bases. Germline V gene lookup returns CDR1 SQVTM and CDR2 ANQGSEA. The CDR3 has 15 residues. With V trimmed by 1 base and J by 1 base, 4 bases remained unmatched.

In DNA form, the CDR3 reads TGTGCCAGCAGCCAAGACCACGGGACAGATCAGCCCCAGCATTTT. It yields the protein CASSQDHGTDQPQHF. This chain uses TRBV3-1 with TRBJ1-5, with TRBD1 identical over 7 bases. V trimming: 0 bases; J trimming: 5 bases; junction bases outside the gene matches: 4. The CDR3 length is 15 residues. The germline CDR1 and CDR2 sequences are LGHDT and YNNKEL (reference sequence). The whole variable domain, filled in from reference TRBV3-1 and TRBJ1-5, reads DTAVSQTPKYLVTQMGNDKSIKCEQNLGHDTMYWYKQDSKKFLKIMFSYNNKELIINETVPNRFSPKSPDKAHLNLHINSLELGDSAVYFCASSQDHGTDQPQHFGDGTRLSIL.

This clonotype occurred many times. V is TRBV2 and J is TRBJ2-5; D gene ambiguous. Germline CDR1 is SNHLY and CDR2 is FYNNEI. CDR3 length: 13 residues. Trimming shortened V by 5 bases and J by 0 bases, and 7 bases separated the two germline ends. The CDR3 here is CASSFGYQETQYF. DNA for the CDR3: TGTGCCAGCAGTTTTGGCTACCAAGAGACCCAGTACTTC.

In its sample, this clonotype was seen once. The CDR3 region has the DNA TGTGCCAGCAGCGCCGCGGGCCTAGGGTACGAGCAGTACTTC. Translation gives CASSAAGLGYEQYF. This chain uses TRBV2 with TRBJ2-7, with D possibly matching TRBD2 (5 bases). Trimming shortened V by 6 bases and J by 4 bases, and 16 bases separated the two germline ends. Germline CDR1 and CDR2: SNHLY and FYNNEI. The CDR3 extends over 14 amino acids.

This chain uses TRBV5-1 with TRBJ2-5; tentatively, D is TRBD1 (5 bases). The CDR3 runs 14 residues. Germline V gives CDR1 SGHRS, CDR2 YFSETQ. V dropped 1 base and J dropped 5 bases, with 12 bases sitting between them. CDR3 in amino acids: CASSLLTVTETQYF. Written as DNA, the CDR3 is TGCGCCAGCAGCTTGTTGACAGTAACGGAGACCCAGTACTTC.

This chain links TRBV20-1 with TRBJ2-1; perhaps TRBD1 as D (6 bases). Trimming pared 4 bases from V and 9 bases from J, leaving 19 bases between. This CDR3 comprises 14 residues. Germline V lookup: CDR1 DFQATT, CDR2 SNEGSKA (reference sequence). The CDR3 sequence is CSAIQSRGSGEQFF. CDR3 DNA sequence: TGCAGTGCTATCCAAAGCAGGGGCAGCGGTGAGCAGTTCTTC.

This clonotype was found many times. The chain recombines TRBV5-6 with TRBJ1-2; D possibly corresponds to TRBD1 (6 bases). The germline gives CDR1 SGHDT, CDR2 YYEEEE. The V end lost 2 bases, the J end lost 4 bases, and 12 bases lay between the germline ends. CDR3 length: 14 amino acids. CDR3 bases: TGTGCCAGCAGCTTAACAGGGTCGGGCTATGGCTACACCTTC. Translating gives CASSLTGSGYGYTF.

This clonotype was found many times. This chain joins TRBV10-3 and TRBJ1-1; 7 nucleotides match TRBD1. Germline CDR1 and CDR2: ENHRY and SYGVKD. The CDR3 is 17 residues long. The V and J ends lost 3 bases and 1 base, in that order; junction bases with no gene match: 11. The CDR3 region is CAISEKRQGLANTEAFF. DNA of the CDR3: TGTGCCATCAGTGAAAAAAGACAGGGACTAGCGAACACTGAAGCTTTCTTT.

This chain connects TRBV15 to TRBJ2-2, with a weak D call TRBD1 (5 bases). Deletions cut 3 bases from V and 5 bases from J, with 13 bases between. Germline V gene sequence: CDR1 LNHNV, CDR2 YYDKDF (reference sequence). The CDR3 consists of 15 residues. CDR3 nucleotides: TGTGCCACCAGCAGTGCACCACAGGTGACCGGGGAGCTGTTTTTT. This gives the protein CATSSAPQVTGELFF.

This clonotype was picked up many times. The chain uses TRBV7-2 and TRBJ1-6; weak D call: TRBD1 (5 bases). V shed 1 base and J shed 8 bases, with 18 bases lying between them. The CDR3 loop spans 17 amino acids. Germline-derived CDR1 and CDR2 are SGHTA and FQGNSA. CDR3: CASSLGLWGTGDSPLHF. CDR3 DNA: TGTGCCAGCAGCTTAGGACTTTGGGGCACTGGCGATTCACCCCTCCACTTT.